This passage covers 4 T cell receptor beta chains from one sample sequenced in a study of beta chain features in type 1 diabetes. Reverse transcribing all isolated RNA meant expressed TCRB transcripts were sequenced. Only in-frame clones appear in the TCRdb table, and some are missing; sequencing was by immunoSEQ multiplex PCR. The sample has a few hundred thousand clones, around 12% seen once. Source material: naive CD4+ T cells from blood. The source of these receptors is a man between 18 and 29 years old in good health.

This clone has only a few counts. The V call is TRBV10-2, the J call TRBJ2-7, with D tentatively TRBD1 (6 bases). The CDR3 length is 12 residues. Germline CDR1 reads WSHSY; CDR2 reads SAAADI. V was shortened by 5 bases and J by 5 bases, with 10 bases between the two germline ends. The CDR3: CASSSNRDEQYF. CDR3 bases: TGCGCCAGCAGTTCAAACAGGGACGAGCAGTACTTC.

The chain uses TRBV5-6 and TRBJ1-1; 8 positions agree with TRBD1. V lost 2 bases and J lost 10; bases outside the gene matches: 4. The CDR3 consists of 12 residues. Germline V gene lookup returns CDR1 SGHDT and CDR2 YYEEEE. The CDR3 reads CASSFDRGGAFF. The CDR3 nucleotides read TGTGCCAGCAGCTTCGACAGGGGAGGAGCTTTCTTT.

The V call is TRBV28, the J call TRBJ1-6; 7 nucleotides agree with TRBD1. V was pared by 9 bases and J by 9 bases, with 14 bases of the junction left unmatched. The CDR3 totals 15 residues. Germline V gene data show CDR1 as MDHEN and CDR2 as SYDVKM. CDR3 loop: CASIPGQVVSSPLHF. CDR3 DNA sequence: TGTGCCAGTATACCCGGACAGGTAGTTAGTTCACCCCTCCACTTT.

This sequence joins TRBV19 and TRBJ2-5; D might be TRBD1 (5 bases). CDR3 size: 15 residues. From germline, CDR1 is LNHDA and CDR2 SQIVND (reference sequence). V dropped 6 bases and J dropped 1 base, with 15 bases sitting between them. CDR3 DNA sequence: TGTGCCAGTAGCCGAAACGACAGACCCCAAGAGACCCAGTACTTC. Translation gives CASSRNDRPQETQYF.